Listed here are 10 T cell receptor beta chains from one sample, sequenced in a study of vaccination and CD4 T cells after COVID-19. Their antigens remain unidentified. The treatment denotes: roughly 10-day PBMC culture with coronavirus spike peptide pools or control peptides (ViraFEST assay). Sequencing of DNA taken from cultured CD4+ T cells relied on the Oncomine TCR Beta short-read assay. TCRdb passed the PCR reads through MiXCR, listing each CDR3 protein once. The sample consists of approximately 21,000 distinct CDR3 sequences, approximately 48% of them appearing once. Material for sequencing was cultured CD4+ T cells from blood. The origin of the receptors is a human donor with COVID-19.

This clonotype was counted once. The chain uses TRBV27 and TRBJ2-2; D is possibly TRBD2 (7 bases). The germline V gene has CDR1 MNHEY and CDR2 SMNVEV (reference sequence). V was clipped by 4 bases and J by 5 bases, with 20 bases between them. The CDR3 contains 17 residues. The CDR3: CASSSLKGGVGTGELFF. The CDR3 DNA reads TGTGCCAGCAGTTCATTAAAAGGGGGGGTAGGGACCGGGGAGCTGTTTTTT.

This clonotype was counted only a few times. DNA for the CDR3: TGTGCCAGCAGTGAAAGGCAGGCTCGGGGGAGCAATCAGCCCCAGCATTTT. Translating gives CASSERQARGSNQPQHF. V is TRBV6-1 and J is TRBJ1-5; D possibly corresponds to TRBD1 (5 bases). The CDR3 extends over 17 amino acids. Germline V gene lookup returns CDR1 MNHNS and CDR2 SASEGT. Trimming cost V 2 bases and J 1 base, with 15 bases left between them.

This clonotype has more than one count but fewer than ten. The chain links TRBV11-1 to TRBJ2-7; maybe TRBD1 (5 bases). V shed 5 bases and J shed 3 bases, with 20 bases lying between them. The CDR3 has 16 residues. In germline, CDR1 is SGHAT, CDR2 FQDESV (reference sequence). The DNA of the CDR3 is TGTGCCAGCAGCACCTTAGGGGATCAGGGTCGCTACGAGCAGTACTTC. Amino acid sequence: CASSTLGDQGRYEQYF.

This clonotype occurred once. V is TRBV21-1 and J is TRBJ2-7; the table names TRBD1, a call not compared with the DNA. TRBV21-1 is a documented pseudogene. The CDR3 runs to 15 residues. The CDR3 region is CASSKELGTHYEQYF. CDR3 coding DNA: TGTGCCAGCAGCAAAGAGCTGGGGACACATTACGAGCAGTACTTC.

The table lists this clonotype with a few counts. V is TRBV19 and J is TRBJ1-5, with D perhaps TRBD1 (5 bases). In germline, CDR1 is LNHDA, CDR2 SQIVND (reference sequence). Trimming took off 4 bases at V and 0 bases at J, with 22 bases between the two ends. This CDR3 comprises 19 residues. CDR3 DNA sequence: TGTGCCAGTAGTAACCAGCGGGGACGTCCAAGATATAGCAATCAGCCCCAGCATTTT. It is translated as CASSNQRGRPRYSNQPQHF.

The genes are TRBV5-1 and TRBJ1-1; D gene unclear. The CDR3 spans 13 residues. V lost 4 bases and J 13 bases, leaving 20 bases between the germline ends. In germline, CDR1 is SGHRS, CDR2 YFSETQ. In DNA form, the CDR3 reads TGCGCCAGCAGCCAAAGACCTAGGCGGGAGGGTTTCTTT. Amino acid sequence: CASSQRPRREGFF.

The genes are TRBV4-1 and TRBJ2-1, with D perhaps being TRBD1 or TRBD2 (5 bases each). Trimming took 1 base from V and 10 from J, leaving 17 bases between them. CDR3 size: 15 residues. The germline CDR1 and CDR2 sequences are MGHRA and YSYEKL. CDR3 DNA: TGCGCCAGCAGCCAAGCGACGGGGCGCGGACGAGAGCAGTTCTTC. Its translation is CASSQATGRGREQFF.

This clonotype was found a few times. The V call is TRBV24-1, the J call TRBJ2-3, with D possibly called TRBD1 or TRBD2 (6 bases each). The V end lost 4 bases, the J end lost 0 bases, and 16 bases lay between the germline ends. The V gene's germline CDR1 is KGHDR and CDR2 SFDVKD. This CDR3 is 17 amino acids long. The DNA of the CDR3 is TGTGCCACCAGTGACCCAAAACCGGGGGCTAGCACAGATACGCAGTATTTT. As protein: CATSDPKPGASTDTQYF.

The chain combines TRBV6-1 with TRBJ2-5; a weak D match, TRBD1 (6 bases). The CDR3 runs 13 residues. CDR1 is MNHNS, CDR2 SASEGT, per germline. V was clipped by 9 bases and J by 0 bases, with 11 bases between them. CDR3 region: CASSGTHQETQYF. CDR3 bases: TGTGCCAGTTCCGGGACACACCAAGAGACCCAGTACTTC.

This clonotype has just a few counts. The chain employs TRBV27 and TRBJ1-3; D is unclear. Trimming removed 5 bases from V and 0 bases from J, with 14 bases in between. Germline V gives CDR1 MNHEY, CDR2 SMNVEV (reference sequence). This CDR3 comprises 16 residues. CDR3 bases: TGTGCCAGCAGTCCCCGGTGGGCGGACTCTGGAAACACCATATATTTT. Encoded protein: CASSPRWADSGNTIYF.